This T cell receptor beta chain stems from a study of HIV-infected children after antiretroviral therapy interruption. Unique molecular identifiers were included in an RNA-based 3' RACE TCR library. TCRdb reprocessed the 3' RACE reads with MiXCR, giving one entry per CDR3 protein. The profile shows under 50,000 distinct CDR3 sequences, 4.3% of them singletons. The treatment was: PENTA 11 planned treatment interruption arm or continuous ART arm. This clonotype was detected a few times. The V gene end was trimmed by 4 bases and the J gene end by 2 bases; junction bases not matched to a gene: 3. CDR1 and CDR2 from the germline V gene are SGHKS and YYEKEE (reference sequence). The CDR3 extends over 15 amino acids.

This clonotype originated in a pool of human donors with HIV. Sequencing was performed on CD45RA+ CD4+ T cells from PBMCs, pooled from several time points, taken from a donor given antiretroviral therapy, either interrupted or continuous. Regarding subset: naive CD4+ CD45RA+ CD45RO- T cells. This chain links TRBV5-5 with TRBJ2-7; TRBD2 agrees at 13 bases. The CDR3 DNA follows: TGTGCCAGCAGCCCACTAGCGGGGGGGACCTACGAGCAGTACTTC. It codes for CASSPLAGGTYEQYF.